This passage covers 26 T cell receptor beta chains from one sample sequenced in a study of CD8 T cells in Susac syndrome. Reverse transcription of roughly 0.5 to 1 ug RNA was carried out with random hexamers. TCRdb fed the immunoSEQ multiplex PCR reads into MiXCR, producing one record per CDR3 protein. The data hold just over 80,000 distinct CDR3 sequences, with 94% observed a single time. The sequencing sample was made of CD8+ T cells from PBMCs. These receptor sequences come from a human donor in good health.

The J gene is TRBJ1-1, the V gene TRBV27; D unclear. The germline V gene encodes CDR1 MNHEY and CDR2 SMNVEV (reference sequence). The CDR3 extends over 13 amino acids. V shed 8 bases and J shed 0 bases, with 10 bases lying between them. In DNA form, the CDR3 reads TGTGCCAGCCTCGGCGGCTTGAACACTGAAGCTTTCTTT. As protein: CASLGGLNTEAFF.

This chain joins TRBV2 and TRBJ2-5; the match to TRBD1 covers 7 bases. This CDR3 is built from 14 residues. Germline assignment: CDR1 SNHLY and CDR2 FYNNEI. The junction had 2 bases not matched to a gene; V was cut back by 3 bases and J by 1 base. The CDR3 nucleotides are TGTGCCAGCAGTGATCCAGGGGGCCAAGAGACCCAGTACTTC. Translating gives CASSDPGGQETQYF.

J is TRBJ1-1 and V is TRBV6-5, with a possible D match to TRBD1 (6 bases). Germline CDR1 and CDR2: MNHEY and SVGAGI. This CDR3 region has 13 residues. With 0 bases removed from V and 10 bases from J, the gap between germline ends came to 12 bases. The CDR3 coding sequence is TGTGCCAGCAGTTACTCGATTGAGGGGGGAGCTTTCTTT. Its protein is CASSYSIEGGAFF.

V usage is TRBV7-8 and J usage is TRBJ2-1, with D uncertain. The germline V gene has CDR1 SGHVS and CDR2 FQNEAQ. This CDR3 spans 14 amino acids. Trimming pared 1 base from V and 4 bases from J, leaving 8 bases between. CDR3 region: CASSLDDWYNEQFF. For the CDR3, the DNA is TGTGCCAGCAGCTTAGATGACTGGTACAATGAGCAGTTCTTC.

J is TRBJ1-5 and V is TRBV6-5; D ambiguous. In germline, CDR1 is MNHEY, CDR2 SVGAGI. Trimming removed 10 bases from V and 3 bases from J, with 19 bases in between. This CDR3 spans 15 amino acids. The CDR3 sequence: CATPWTQSFNQPQHF. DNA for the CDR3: TGTGCCACCCCATGGACGCAAAGCTTCAATCAGCCCCAGCATTTT.

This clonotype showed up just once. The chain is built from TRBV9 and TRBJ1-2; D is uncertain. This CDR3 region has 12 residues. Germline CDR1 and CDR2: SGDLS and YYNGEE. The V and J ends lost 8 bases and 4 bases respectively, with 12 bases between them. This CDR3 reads CASYSFPYGYTF. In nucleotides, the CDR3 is TGTGCCAGTTATTCATTTCCCTATGGCTACACCTTC.

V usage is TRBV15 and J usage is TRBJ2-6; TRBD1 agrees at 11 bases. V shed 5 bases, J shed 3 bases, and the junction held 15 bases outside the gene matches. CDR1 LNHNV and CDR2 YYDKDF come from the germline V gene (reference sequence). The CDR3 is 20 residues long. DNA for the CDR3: TGTGCCACCAGCGGGACAGGGGGAAGTAACTGGGATTATGGGGCCAACGTCCTGACTTTC. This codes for CATSGTGGSNWDYGANVLTF.

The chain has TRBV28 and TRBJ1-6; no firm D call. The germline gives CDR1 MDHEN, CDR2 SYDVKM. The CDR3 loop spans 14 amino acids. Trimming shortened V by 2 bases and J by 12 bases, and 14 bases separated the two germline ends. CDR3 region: CASSLRAPVKPLHF. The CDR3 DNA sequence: TGTGCCAGCAGTTTACGGGCACCAGTTAAACCCCTCCACTTT.

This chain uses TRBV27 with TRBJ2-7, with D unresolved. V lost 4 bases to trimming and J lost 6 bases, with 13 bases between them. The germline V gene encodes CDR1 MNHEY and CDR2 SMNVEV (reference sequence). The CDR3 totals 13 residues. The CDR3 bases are TGTGCCAGCAGTTGGACGGCCATGGGCGAGCAGTACGTC. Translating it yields CASSWTAMGEQYV.

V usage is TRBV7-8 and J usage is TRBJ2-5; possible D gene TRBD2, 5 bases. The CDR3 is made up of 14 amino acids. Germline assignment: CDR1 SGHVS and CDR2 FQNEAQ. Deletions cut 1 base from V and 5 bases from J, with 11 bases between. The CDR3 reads CASSLVGVRETQYF. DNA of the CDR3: TGTGCCAGCAGCTTAGTCGGGGTGAGGGAGACCCAGTACTTC.

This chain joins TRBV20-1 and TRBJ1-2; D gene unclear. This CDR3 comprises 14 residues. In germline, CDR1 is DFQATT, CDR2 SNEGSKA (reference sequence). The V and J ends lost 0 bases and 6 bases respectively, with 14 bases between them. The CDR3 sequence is CSARDARVRNGYTF. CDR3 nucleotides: TGCAGTGCTAGAGATGCCCGCGTCAGGAATGGCTACACCTTC.

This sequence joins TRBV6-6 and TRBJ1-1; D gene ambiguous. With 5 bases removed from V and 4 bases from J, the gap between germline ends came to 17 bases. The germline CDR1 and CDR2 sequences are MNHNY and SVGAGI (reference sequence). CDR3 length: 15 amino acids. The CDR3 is CASSPLPVGSTEAFF. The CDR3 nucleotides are TGTGCCAGCAGTCCCCTTCCCGTGGGATCCACTGAAGCTTTCTTT.

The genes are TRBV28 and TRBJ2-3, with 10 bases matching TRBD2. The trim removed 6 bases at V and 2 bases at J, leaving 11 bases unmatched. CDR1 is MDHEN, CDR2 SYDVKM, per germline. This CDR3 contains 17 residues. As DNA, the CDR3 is TGTGCCAGCAGGGAAGGACTAGCGGCCTATTTCACAGATACGCAGTATTTT. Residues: CASREGLAAYFTDTQYF.

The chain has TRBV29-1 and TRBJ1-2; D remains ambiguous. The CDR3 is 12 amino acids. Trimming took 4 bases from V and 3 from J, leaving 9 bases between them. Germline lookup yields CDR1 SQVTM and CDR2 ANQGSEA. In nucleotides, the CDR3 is TGCAGCGTTGGGTCTAGCTACTATGGCTACACCTTC. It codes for CSVGSSYYGYTF.

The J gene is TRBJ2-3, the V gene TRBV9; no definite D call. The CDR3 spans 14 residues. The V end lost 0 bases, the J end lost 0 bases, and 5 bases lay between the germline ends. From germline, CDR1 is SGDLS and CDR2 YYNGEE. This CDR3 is CASSVAISTDTQYF. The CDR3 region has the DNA TGTGCCAGCAGCGTAGCGATCAGCACAGATACGCAGTATTTT.

The CDR3 is CATSSSPGTLRPQHF. CDR3 nucleotide sequence: TGTGCCACCAGCAGTTCGCCCGGGACGCTAAGGCCCCAGCATTTT. The rearrangement uses TRBV15 and TRBJ1-5, with D perhaps TRBD1 (5 bases). V was trimmed by 3 bases and J by 9 bases, leaving 18 bases between them. Per germline, CDR1 LNHNV and CDR2 YYDKDF (reference sequence). The CDR3 contains 15 residues. The full variable domain, completed using reference TRBV15 and TRBJ1-5, is DAMVIQNPRYQVTQFGKPVTLSCSQTLNHNVMYWYQQKSSQAPKLLFHYYDKDFNNEADTPDNFQSRRPNTSFCFLDIRSPGLGDTAMYLCATSSSPGTLRPQHFGDGTRLSIL.

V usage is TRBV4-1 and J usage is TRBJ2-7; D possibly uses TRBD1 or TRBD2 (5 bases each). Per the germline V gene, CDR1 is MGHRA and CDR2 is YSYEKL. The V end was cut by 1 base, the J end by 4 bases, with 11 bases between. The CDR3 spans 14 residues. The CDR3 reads CASSQAGTLYEQYF. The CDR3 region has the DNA TGCGCCAGCAGCCAAGCCGGGACCCTATACGAGCAGTACTTC.

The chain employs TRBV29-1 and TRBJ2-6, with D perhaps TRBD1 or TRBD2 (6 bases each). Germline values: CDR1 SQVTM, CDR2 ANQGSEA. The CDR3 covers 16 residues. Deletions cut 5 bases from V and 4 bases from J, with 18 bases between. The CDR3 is CSVPGADGYGANVLTF. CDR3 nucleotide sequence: TGCAGCGTTCCGGGGGCTGACGGCTACGGGGCCAACGTCCTGACTTTC.

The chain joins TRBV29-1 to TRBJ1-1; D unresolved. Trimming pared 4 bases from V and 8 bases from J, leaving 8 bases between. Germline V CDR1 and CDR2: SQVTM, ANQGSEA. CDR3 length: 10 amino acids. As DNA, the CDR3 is TGCAGCGTTGTCCAGTTCGAAGCTTTCTTT. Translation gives CSVVQFEAFF. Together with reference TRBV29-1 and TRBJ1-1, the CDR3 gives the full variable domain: SAVISQKPSRDICQRGTSLTIQCQVDSQVTMMFWYRQQPGQSLTLIATANQGSEATYESGFVIDKFPISRPNLTFSTLTVSNMSPEDSSIYLCSVVQFEAFFGQGTRLTVV.

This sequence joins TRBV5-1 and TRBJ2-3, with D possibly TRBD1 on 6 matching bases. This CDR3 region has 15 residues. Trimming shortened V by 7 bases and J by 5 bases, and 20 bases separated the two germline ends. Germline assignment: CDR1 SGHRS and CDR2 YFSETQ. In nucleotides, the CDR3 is TGCGCCAGCTGGCAGGGGATAAGGGCCCAAGATACGCAGTATTTT. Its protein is CASWQGIRAQDTQYF.

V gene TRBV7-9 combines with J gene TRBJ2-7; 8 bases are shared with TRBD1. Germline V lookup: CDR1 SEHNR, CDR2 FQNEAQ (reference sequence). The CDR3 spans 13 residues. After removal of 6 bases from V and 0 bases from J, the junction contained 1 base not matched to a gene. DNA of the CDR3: TGTGCCAGCAGTGGACAGGGCTCCTACGAGCAGTACGTC. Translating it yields CASSGQGSYEQYV.

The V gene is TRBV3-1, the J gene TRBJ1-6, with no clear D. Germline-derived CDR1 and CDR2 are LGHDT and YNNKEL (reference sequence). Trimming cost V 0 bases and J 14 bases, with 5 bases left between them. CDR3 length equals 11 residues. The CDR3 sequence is CASSQDRSLHF. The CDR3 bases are TGTGCCAGCAGCCAAGACCGTTCCCTCCACTTT. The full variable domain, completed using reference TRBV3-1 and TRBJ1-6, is DTAVSQTPKYLVTQMGNDKSIKCEQNLGHDTMYWYKQDSKKFLKIMFSYNNKELIINETVPNRFSPKSPDKAHLNLHINSLELGDSAVYFCASSQDRSLHFGNGTRLTVT.

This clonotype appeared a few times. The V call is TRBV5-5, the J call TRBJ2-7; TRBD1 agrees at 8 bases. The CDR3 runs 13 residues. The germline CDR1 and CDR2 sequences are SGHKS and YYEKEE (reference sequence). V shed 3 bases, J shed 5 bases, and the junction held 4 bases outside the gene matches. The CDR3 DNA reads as TGTGCCAGCAGCTGGGGACAGGCCGACGAGCAGTACGTC. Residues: CASSWGQADEQYV.

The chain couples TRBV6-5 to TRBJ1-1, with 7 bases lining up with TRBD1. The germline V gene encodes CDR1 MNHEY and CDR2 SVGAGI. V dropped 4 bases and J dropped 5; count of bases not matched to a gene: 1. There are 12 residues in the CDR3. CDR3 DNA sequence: TGTGCCAGCAGTTGGGGACAGACTGAAGCTTTCTTT. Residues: CASSWGQTEAFF.

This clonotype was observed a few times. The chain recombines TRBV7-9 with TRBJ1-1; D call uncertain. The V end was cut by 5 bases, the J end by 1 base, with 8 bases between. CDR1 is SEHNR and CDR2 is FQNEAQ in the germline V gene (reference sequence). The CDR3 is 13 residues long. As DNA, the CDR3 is TGTGCCAGCAGCCTTAGACAGAACACTGAAGCTTTCTTT. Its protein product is CASSLRQNTEAFF.

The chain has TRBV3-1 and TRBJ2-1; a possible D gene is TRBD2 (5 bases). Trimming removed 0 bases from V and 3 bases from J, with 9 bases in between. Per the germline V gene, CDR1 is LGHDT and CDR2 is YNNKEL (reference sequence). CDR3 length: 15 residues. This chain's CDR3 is CASSQEGSDYNEQFF. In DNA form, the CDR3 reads TGTGCCAGCAGCCAAGAAGGTAGCGACTACAATGAGCAGTTCTTC.